This TCR beta chain appears in the sequencing data of a study of graft-versus-host responses after intestinal transplantation. In the study overall: Following induction with anti-thymocyte globulin, all recipients were given tacrolimus and steroids for two to three years.

This clone was seen only once. CDR1 is SGHNT and CDR2 is YYREEE in the germline V gene (reference sequence). V trimming: 0 bases; J trimming: 5 bases; junction bases outside the gene matches: 14. The CDR3 spans 18 residues. Sequencing was performed with immunoSEQ multiplex PCR; in TCRdb, only in-frame clones are kept and a portion is missing. The data hold 35,000 to 45,000 clones, with 93% observed a single time. This material consisted of PBMCs, taken approximately 700 days after intestinal transplantation. This clonotype was obtained from a human patient who received an intestinal transplant, so some T cells may come from the graft donor. V and J are TRBV5-4 and TRBJ2-1, with 7 bases identical to TRBD1. The CDR3 loop is CASSLEGGEGQIDNEQFF. As DNA, the CDR3 is TGTGCCAGCAGCTTGGAAGGGGGCGAGGGGCAAATAGACAATGAGCAGTTCTTC.